This T cell receptor (beta chain) emerged from a study of tumor-infiltrating lymphocytes in localized non-small cell lung cancer. Broader study findings: IM1 and IM2 tumors showed no difference in T-cell fraction. Different pieces of the same tissue went to different assays, confounding technical variation with intratumor heterogeneity.

V was pared by 3 bases and J by 5 bases, with 18 bases between. Germline loops: CDR1 SGDLS, CDR2 YYNGEE. The length of the CDR3 is 15 residues. Details on this clone: Its antigen is unknown.

Profiled with immunoSEQ multiplex PCR; TCRdb holds only in-frame clones, not every one. The sample records under 15,000 clones, more than 70% being singletons. Material: lung tumor tissue. The genes are TRBV9 and TRBJ2-7; D is tentatively TRBD1 or TRBD2 (5 bases each). The receptor comes from a human donor with non-small cell lung cancer. The CDR3 coding sequence is TGTGCCAGCAGCGCCGGGACGGTTCAGACCCACGAGCAGTACTTC. Translation gives CASSAGTVQTHEQYF. The variable domain in full, completed from reference TRBV9 and TRBJ2-7, reads DSGVTQTPKHLITATGQRVTLRCSPRSGDLSVYWYQQSLDQGLQFLIQYYNGEERAKGNILERFSAQQFPDLHSELNLSSLELGDSALYFCASSAGTVQTHEQYFGPGTRLTVT.